This passage covers 2 T cell receptor beta chains from one sample sequenced in a study of shared clonotypes between healthy human individuals. Repertoires were generated with immunoSEQ multiplex PCR, while TCRdb's copy carries only in-frame clones and drops some. The table includes about 2 million clones, roughly 96% detected once. The sequenced material came from naive CD4+ T cells sorted from blood. The subset denotes: CD45RA+ positively selected. These receptors all come from a man younger than 30 in good health.

The rearrangement uses TRBV9 and TRBJ1-2; 8 bases fit TRBD1. Germline V lookup: CDR1 SGDLS, CDR2 YYNGEE. The V segment lost 2 bases and the J segment 8 bases; nucleotides outside the gene matches: 2. The CDR3 loop spans 12 amino acids. In nucleotides, the CDR3 is TGTGCCAGCAGCGTCACAGGGGGAGGCTACACCTTC. Translated: CASSVTGGGYTF.

The chain combines TRBV6-1 with TRBJ2-7, with D perhaps assigned TRBD1 or TRBD2 (7 bases each). V lost 6 bases and J 4 bases, leaving 13 bases between the germline ends. The CDR3 has 13 residues. Looked up from germline, CDR1 is MNHNS and CDR2 is SASEGT. The CDR3 nucleotides read TGTGCCAGCAGCCAGGGGGGGGAATACGAGCAGTACTTC. Its translation is CASSQGGEYEQYF.